This TCR beta chain was captured by sequencing in a study of T cells in localized non-small cell lung cancer. Whole-study results and caveats: Elevated blood T cell density was associated with longer overall survival. Detection in adjacent lung was observed for a median roughly 62 of the top 100 tumor clones. Because researchers sequenced only one region of the tumor, heterogeneity is still possible.

Germline-derived CDR1 and CDR2 are SNHLY and FYNNEI. The CDR3 consists of 13 residues. V gave up 5 bases and J gave up 6 bases, with 11 bases separating them. A word on this clone: Its specificity is unknown.

The protocol was immunoSEQ multiplex PCR, while the TCRdb copy is restricted to in-frame clones and leaves out a portion. The top ten hold approximately 1.3% of the sample, which has around 70,000 clones, about four fifths seen once. Sample: peripheral blood, taken before any cancer treatment. The source of this sequence is a female donor older than 55 with stage I lung adenocarcinoma. The chain is built from TRBV2 and TRBJ2-1; D may correspond to TRBD1 or TRBD2 (5 bases each). CDR3 bases: TGTGCCAGCAGTCCAGGGAGAGTCAATGAGCAGTTCTTC. Encoded protein: CASSPGRVNEQFF.